The next 17 T cell receptor beta chains were all read from a single sample in a study of lymphopenia after photon versus proton radiotherapy. Profiled with immunoSEQ multiplex PCR; TCRdb holds only in-frame clones, not every one. The sample yields more than 11,000 clones, approximately 80% seen once. Specimen: peripheral blood, collected from a patient treated with photon-based radiotherapy. These receptors were collected from a man aged 50-60 years with gastric cancer.

This clone was counted only a few times. The chain links TRBV7-3 to TRBJ2-1; a possible D gene is TRBD2 (6 bases). CDR1 SGHTA and CDR2 FQGTGA come from the germline V gene. Deletions cut 2 bases from V and 8 bases from J, with 16 bases between. The CDR3 is 15 amino acids. CDR3: CASSLQGGVVDEQFF. The CDR3 DNA follows: TGTGCCAGCAGCTTACAGGGAGGAGTAGTCGATGAGCAGTTCTTC.

The rearrangement uses TRBV6-1 and TRBJ1-1, with 7 bases fitting TRBD1. This CDR3 region has 13 residues. J gave up 4 bases and V 5 bases, and 4 bases lay outside the gene matches. CDR1 and CDR2 from the germline V gene are MNHNS and SASEGT. CDR3 sequence: CASSPQGITEAFF. For the CDR3, the DNA is TGTGCCAGCAGTCCACAGGGGATCACTGAAGCTTTCTTT.

This chain uses TRBV27 with TRBJ1-1; D may be TRBD1 (5 bases). The germline gives CDR1 MNHEY, CDR2 SMNVEV (reference sequence). The CDR3 loop spans 15 amino acids. The V end was cut by 1 base, the J end by 1 base, with 10 bases between. This CDR3 is CASSLFRGPNTEAFF. The CDR3 DNA follows: TGTGCCAGCAGTTTATTCCGGGGCCCGAACACTGAAGCTTTCTTT.

The J gene is TRBJ1-2, the V gene TRBV10-2; the match to TRBD1 covers 7 bases. This CDR3 spans 19 amino acids. The germline V gene has CDR1 WSHSY and CDR2 SAAADI. The V segment lost 3 bases and the J segment 4 bases; nucleotides outside the gene matches: 20. CDR3: CASSDSAGSKGTETYGYTF. In DNA, the CDR3 is TGCGCCAGCAGTGATTCGGCTGGGTCAAAAGGGACAGAGACCTATGGCTACACCTTC.

The rearrangement links TRBV7-3 to TRBJ2-3, with unresolved D. CDR3 size: 13 residues. Trimming cost V 5 bases and J 2 bases, with 8 bases left between them. CDR1 and CDR2 (germline): SGHTA, FQGTGA. CDR3 sequence: CASSPEFTDTQYF. DNA for the CDR3: TGTGCCAGCAGCCCGGAATTCACAGATACGCAGTATTTT.

In its sample, this clone was seen a few times. The gene calls are TRBV6-4 and TRBJ1-2; D may be TRBD1 (6 bases). In germline, CDR1 is MRHNA, CDR2 SNTAGT. Trimming removed 3 bases from V and 7 bases from J, with 12 bases in between. The length of the CDR3 is 13 residues. The CDR3 region is CASSDGQGLGYTF. The CDR3 bases are TGTGCCAGCAGTGATGGTCAGGGGCTTGGCTACACCTTC.

The CDR3 nucleotides read TGTGCCAGTAGCACAGGGTTGGGTGGACAGCCCCAGCATTTT. It encodes CASSTGLGGQPQHF. This sequence joins TRBV19 and TRBJ1-5, with D tentatively TRBD1 (6 bases). The V gene's germline CDR1 is LNHDA and CDR2 SQIVND (reference sequence). This CDR3 has 14 amino acids. The germline V and J ends were trimmed by 6 bases and 7 bases, with 16 bases remaining between them.

The chain combines TRBV7-3 with TRBJ2-1; 11 bases agree with TRBD2. V lost 3 bases to trimming and J lost 15 bases; unmatched junction nucleotides: 4. CDR1 and CDR2 (germline): SGHTA, FQGTGA. There are 12 residues in the CDR3. This CDR3 is CASSLGTSGPFF. CDR3 DNA: TGTGCCAGCAGCTTGGGGACTAGCGGTCCGTTCTTC. The complete variable domain, with remaining parts taken from reference TRBV7-3 and TRBJ2-1, reads GAGVSQTPSNKVTEKGKYVELRCDPISGHTALYWYRQSLGQGPEFLIYFQGTGAADDSGLPNDRFFAVRPEGSVSTLKIQRTERGDSAVYLCASSLGTSGPFFGPGTRLTVL.

The rearrangement links TRBV11-2 to TRBJ1-2; 7 bases map to TRBD1. The CDR3 runs to 14 residues. Per germline, CDR1 SGHAT and CDR2 FQNNGV. With 3 bases clipped from V and 1 base from J, the junction kept 2 bases outside the gene matches. CDR3 in DNA: TGTGCCAGCAGCTTGGACAGGAATAACTATGGCTACACCTTC. Its translation is CASSLDRNNYGYTF.

This clone was counted a single time. The chain joins TRBV5-5 to TRBJ2-1; 8 bases fit TRBD1. The CDR3 is 14 residues long. From germline, CDR1 is SGHKS and CDR2 YYEKEE (reference sequence). With V trimmed by 4 bases and J by 6 bases, 6 bases remained unmatched. This CDR3 reads CASSPGTGPNEQFF. CDR3 sequence (DNA): TGTGCCAGCAGCCCCGGGACAGGCCCCAATGAGCAGTTCTTC.

This clone appeared a single time. The V and J genes are TRBV2 and TRBJ2-1; 7 bases agree with TRBD1. CDR3 length equals 13 residues. The germline CDR1 and CDR2 sequences are SNHLY and FYNNEI. Germline trimming cut 10 bases from V and 8 bases from J; bases unmatched to any gene: 11. The CDR3 DNA is TGTGCCACCCGGGACAGATTCTCCCATGAGCAGTTCTTC. Translation: CATRDRFSHEQFF.

This clone ranks as medium-sized. The CDR3 DNA sequence: TGTGCCAGCAGCTTAGGACTAGCGGGGGCGGACGAGCAGTACGTC. Translation: CASSLGLAGADEQYV. The chain links TRBV11-1 to TRBJ2-7; 12 nucleotides align to TRBD2. Germline CDR1 and CDR2: SGHAT and FQDESV (reference sequence). J gave up 5 bases and V 1 base, and 3 bases lay outside the gene matches. This CDR3 is 15 amino acids long.

The chain recombines TRBV7-3 with TRBJ2-6; D remains unclear. V was cut by 0 bases and J by 3 bases, with 0 bases left in between. Germline CDR1 and CDR2: SGHTA and FQGTGA. This CDR3 has 13 amino acids. The CDR3: CASSLTGANVLTF. The CDR3 DNA is TGTGCCAGCAGCTTAACTGGGGCCAACGTCCTGACTTTC.

This chain joins TRBV19 and TRBJ1-1, with TRBD1 as a possible D gene (6 bases). The V end lost 5 bases, the J end lost 1 base, and 11 bases lay between the germline ends. CDR3 length: 14 residues. Germline loops: CDR1 LNHDA, CDR2 SQIVND (reference sequence). This chain's CDR3 is CASSSGGGNTEAFF. As DNA, the CDR3 is TGTGCCAGTAGTTCTGGGGGCGGGAACACTGAAGCTTTCTTT.

V and J are TRBV10-1 and TRBJ2-5, with 9 bases matching TRBD2. The CDR3 has 17 amino acids. V trimming: 6 bases; J trimming: 1 base; junction bases outside the gene matches: 12. Germline V gives CDR1 WNHNN, CDR2 SYGVQD (reference sequence). The CDR3 sequence: CASRGIRLADCQETQYF. DNA of the CDR3: TGCGCCAGCAGGGGAATCCGACTAGCGGATTGCCAAGAGACCCAGTACTTC.

The chain couples TRBV6-5 to TRBJ1-1; TRBD1 aligns across 7 bases. V shed 4 bases, J shed 1 base, and the junction held 6 bases outside the gene matches. The germline gives CDR1 MNHEY, CDR2 SVGAGI. The CDR3 runs to 15 residues. The CDR3 DNA follows: TGTGCCAGCAGTTTCACAGGGGCTACGAACACTGAAGCTTTCTTT. This encodes CASSFTGATNTEAFF.

The CDR3 coding sequence is TGTGCCAGCAGCGTAGCGAGGGGAATTAACGGCCATACGCAGTATTTT. Its protein product is CASSVARGINGHTQYF. The J gene is TRBJ2-3, the V gene TRBV9; D assignment may be TRBD1 or TRBD2 (5 bases each). Trimming took 0 bases from V and 7 from J, leaving 18 bases between them. From germline, CDR1 is SGDLS and CDR2 YYNGEE. The CDR3 is 16 amino acids. The variable domain in full, with the rest retrieved from reference TRBV9 and TRBJ2-3, is DSGVTQTPKHLITATGQRVTLRCSPRSGDLSVYWYQQSLDQGLQFLIQYYNGEERAKGNILERFSAQQFPDLHSELNLSSLELGDSALYFCASSVARGINGHTQYFGPGTRLTVL.